Here is one T cell receptor (beta chain) with its context. Data came from immunoSEQ multiplex PCR; TCRdb stores just in-frame clones and leaves some out. The sample shows more than 200,000 clones, approximately 87% of them seen only once. This specimen comes from a study of blood T cell repertoires in COVID-19. Trimming took 5 bases from V and 6 from J; bases not matched to a gene: 8. CDR1 SNHLY and CDR2 FYNNEI come from the germline V gene. The CDR3 contains 14 residues. The gene calls are TRBV2 and TRBJ2-7; TRBD2 aligns across 9 bases. Specimen: peripheral blood. This TCR was recovered from a woman aged 70-85 years with active or convalescent COVID-19. The CDR3 reads CASSWGSSGVEQYF. The CDR3 nucleotides read TGTGCCAGCAGTTGGGGGTCTAGCGGGGTCGAGCAGTACTTC.